Following are 8 T cell receptor beta chains from one sample sequenced in a study of T cell responses to AZD1222 COVID-19 vaccine. Measured with immunoSEQ multiplex PCR; TCRdb has only the in-frame clones, and not every one. The data hold roughly 150,000 clones, with around 88% observed a single time. The source material was peripheral blood, sampled on day 0 of AZD1222 vaccination. These receptors came from an adult in good health.

This chain uses TRBV5-1 with TRBJ2-3; 12 nucleotides line up with TRBD2. V lost 1 base and J lost 4; bases outside the gene matches: 1. The CDR3 covers 15 residues. The germline V gene has CDR1 SGHRS and CDR2 YFSETQ. CDR3 in amino acids: CASSLLAGGSDTQYF. The CDR3, as DNA: TGCGCCAGCAGCTTGCTAGCGGGAGGGTCAGATACGCAGTATTTT.

The chain links TRBV6-2 or TRBV6-3 to TRBJ2-5; D is unresolved. From germline, CDR1 is MNHEY and CDR2 SVGEGT. CDR3 length: 15 amino acids. Trimming cost V 0 bases and J 7 bases, with 15 bases left between them. The CDR3 reads CASSYSAREGGTQYF. The CDR3 DNA reads TGTGCCAGCAGTTACTCGGCTAGAGAAGGCGGGACCCAGTACTTC.

Written as DNA, the CDR3 is TGTGCCAGCAGCCATCCTAGCGGGAGTCTAATGGAGACCCAGTACTTC. This encodes CASSHPSGSLMETQYF. The rearrangement joins TRBV14 to TRBJ2-5; 10 bases line up with TRBD2. Looked up from germline, CDR1 is SGHDN and CDR2 is FVKESK. Germline trimming cut 3 bases from V and 5 bases from J; bases unmatched to any gene: 9. The CDR3 length is 16 residues. The full variable domain, in which reference TRBV14 and TRBJ2-5 provide the parts outside the CDR3, is EAGVTQFPSHSVIEKGQTVTLRCDPISGHDNLYWYRRVMGKEIKFLLHFVKESKQDESGMPNNRFLAERTGGTYSTLKVQPAELEDSGVYFCASSHPSGSLMETQYFGPGTRLLVL.

This clone was observed a single time. The chain employs TRBV2 and TRBJ1-1; TRBD1 is a possible D gene (5 bases). V was trimmed by 3 bases and J by 4 bases, leaving 15 bases between them. Germline lookup yields CDR1 SNHLY and CDR2 FYNNEI. The CDR3 runs to 15 residues. The CDR3 DNA reads TGTGCCAGCAGTGATCTCGGGGCGAGGGGCACTGAAGCTTTCTTT. This translates into CASSDLGARGTEAFF. Drawing the rest from reference TRBV2 and TRBJ1-1, the complete variable domain is EPEVTQTPSHQVTQMGQEVILRCVPISNHLYFYWYRQILGQKVEFLVSFYNNEISEKSEIFDDQFSVERPDGSNFTLKIRSTKLEDSAMYFCASSDLGARGTEAFFGQGTRLTVV.

The V and J genes are TRBV7-2 and TRBJ1-1; 9 bases align to TRBD1. Trimming at V came to 5 bases and at J to 6 bases, leaving 7 bases not matched to a gene. Germline CDR1 and CDR2: SGHTA and FQGNSA. The CDR3 runs 14 residues. For the CDR3, the DNA is TGTGCCAGCAGCACCAGACAGGGGGTCCCTGAAGCTTTCTTT. Protein product: CASSTRQGVPEAFF.

The genes are TRBV9 and TRBJ1-4; D remains ambiguous. The germline gives CDR1 SGDLS, CDR2 YYNGEE. The length of the CDR3 is 15 residues. V was trimmed by 2 bases and J by 7 bases, leaving 15 bases between them. The DNA for the CDR3 is TGTGCCAGCAGCGTTTCCCCGGCCTGGGGTGAAAAACTGTTTTTT. This gives the protein CASSVSPAWGEKLFF.

The chain uses TRBV29-1 and TRBJ2-1; TRBD2 matches 7 bases. After removal of 1 base from V and 6 bases from J, the junction contained 6 bases not matched to a gene. Germline-derived CDR1 and CDR2 are SQVTM and ANQGSEA. This CDR3 is 14 amino acids long. CDR3: CSVEVTSLFNEQFF. The CDR3 region has the DNA TGCAGCGTTGAAGTGACTAGCCTATTCAATGAGCAGTTCTTC.

For the CDR3, the DNA is TGCGCCAGCACCCAGAACACTGAAGCTTTCTTT. It codes for CASTQNTEAFF. The genes are TRBV10-2 and TRBJ1-1; the D is unclear. Trimming removed 7 bases at V and 1 base at J, with 4 bases between. CDR3 length: 11 amino acids. Germline CDR1 WSHSY, CDR2 SAAADI.